What follows are 8 T cell receptor beta chains derived from one specimen sequenced in a study of T cells in tuberculosis. TCRdb's copy holds only in-frame clones and misses some; the assay was immunoSEQ multiplex PCR. The table includes tens of thousands of clones, around 90% detected once. After thawing and overnight rest, PBMC were stained with GMM-loaded CD1B tetramer, viability dye and anti-CD3 for sorting. The CD1B tetramers carried C32 glucose monomycolate purified from Rhodococcus equi. Material: CD1b-GMM tetramer-negative cells sorted from PBMCs. The receptors shown here come from an adult woman with latent tuberculosis.

In its sample, this clone was seen a few times. V usage is TRBV28 and J usage is TRBJ1-1; unclear D gene. This CDR3 contains 13 residues. V was cut by 8 bases and J by 1 base, with 11 bases left in between. In germline, CDR1 is MDHEN, CDR2 SYDVKM. The CDR3 spells CASRPWANTEAFF. The CDR3 DNA sequence: TGTGCCAGCCGGCCCTGGGCGAACACTGAAGCTTTCTTT.

The gene calls are TRBV5-1 and TRBJ2-1; D perhaps matches TRBD2 (5 bases). The CDR3 runs 12 residues. V lost 0 bases, J lost 9 bases, and 7 bases lay in between. Germline loops: CDR1 SGHRS, CDR2 YFSETQ. CDR3 sequence reads: CASSLARGEQFF. As DNA, the CDR3 is TGCGCCAGCAGCTTGGCCCGGGGTGAGCAGTTCTTC.

This chain joins TRBV10-1 and TRBJ2-3; 7 bases agree with TRBD2. Germline CDR1 is WNHNN and CDR2 is SYGVQD (reference sequence). The CDR3 sequence is 14 residues long. V was pared by 6 bases and J by 3 bases, with 6 bases of the junction left unmatched. The CDR3 nucleotides read TGCGCCAGCAGCTATCGGGGGGTAACAGATACGCAGTATTTT. The encoded protein is CASSYRGVTDTQYF.

The sample holds one count of this clone. The V gene is TRBV5-4, the J gene TRBJ2-3; 11 bases line up with TRBD2. Unmatched junction bases numbered 3, after V lost 3 bases and J lost 3 bases. The CDR3 runs 15 residues. CDR1 and CDR2 (germline): SGHNT, YYREEE (reference sequence). The CDR3 coding sequence is TGTGCCAGCAGCTCTAGCGGGGGGCGGACAGATACGCAGTATTTT. Translating gives CASSSSGGRTDTQYF.

This chain uses TRBV11-2 with TRBJ2-1; 8 nucleotides match TRBD1. The CDR3 spans 14 residues. Germline CDR1 and CDR2: SGHAT and FQNNGV. The J segment lost 5 bases and the V segment lost 5 bases, leaving 5 bases of the junction unmatched. CDR3 loop: CASSLGQGNNEQFF. The CDR3 nucleotides read TGTGCCAGCAGCCTAGGACAGGGCAACAATGAGCAGTTCTTC.

This chain connects TRBV6-8 to TRBJ2-2; TRBD1 matches 10 bases. The CDR3 spans 16 residues. CDR1 MNHGY and CDR2 SAAAGT come from the germline V gene. The V and J ends lost 5 bases and 7 bases, in that order; junction bases with no gene match: 10. The CDR3: CASSVTGTGVNGELFF. DNA for the CDR3: TGTGCCAGCAGTGTAACCGGGACAGGGGTTAACGGGGAGCTGTTTTTT.

This clone was found a few times. CDR3 in DNA: TGTGCCAGCAGCTCCAAACAGACAGGGTCCTACGAGCAGTACTTC. It is translated as CASSSKQTGSYEQYF. The J gene is TRBJ2-7, the V gene TRBV5-4, with 7 bases fitting TRBD1. CDR1 is SGHNT, CDR2 YYREEE, per germline (reference sequence). The V gene end was trimmed by 3 bases and the J gene end by 1 base; junction bases not matched to a gene: 7. The CDR3 has 15 amino acids.

This chain links TRBV6-5 with TRBJ1-2; 7 bases map to TRBD1. The junction had 5 bases not matched to a gene; V was cut back by 5 bases and J by 5 bases. This CDR3 has 13 amino acids. Germline V CDR1 and CDR2: MNHEY, SVGAGI. The CDR3 protein is CASSTQGSYGYTF. DNA of the CDR3: TGTGCCAGCAGTACACAGGGGTCATATGGCTACACCTTC.